These 14 T cell receptor beta chains share one sample of origin, sequenced in a study of CD39 and CD103 CD8 tumor-infiltrating T cells. Only in-frame clones appear in the TCRdb table, and some are missing; sequencing was by immunoSEQ multiplex PCR. The sample comprises more than 300 clones, 35% to 50% of which are singletons, and around 57% rests with the top ten. The material sequenced was CD39+ CD103+ CD8+ T cells sorted from the tumor. Subset of the sample: CD103+CD39+ double-positive CD45RA- CD8 T cells. The receptor source for this set is a human donor with melanoma.

This clone is labeled medium-sized. This sequence joins TRBV5-4 and TRBJ2-1, with 7 bases matching TRBD2. The germline V gene encodes CDR1 SGHNT and CDR2 YYREEE (reference sequence). V gave up 0 bases and J gave up 0 bases; unmatched junction bases: 0. The CDR3 totals 15 residues. In nucleotides, the CDR3 is TGTGCCAGCAGCTTGGGCGGGAGCTCCTACAATGAGCAGTTCTTC. Its protein product is CASSLGGSSYNEQFF.

V usage is TRBV7-2 and J usage is TRBJ2-7; 7 nucleotides line up with TRBD1. The V gene's germline CDR1 is SGHTA and CDR2 FQGNSA. CDR3 length equals 15 residues. Trimming removed 0 bases from V and 6 bases from J; junction bases left unmatched: 8. Written as DNA, the CDR3 is TGTGCCAGCAGCTTAGCCACAGGGGCTCCTTTCGAGCAGTACTTC. It yields the protein CASSLATGAPFEQYF.

This clone is hyperexpanded in the sample. The chain has TRBV30 and TRBJ2-7; D may be TRBD1 (7 bases). Per the germline V gene, CDR1 is GTSNPN and CDR2 is SVGIG (reference sequence). The V end lost 4 bases, the J end lost 4 bases, and 8 bases lay between the germline ends. The CDR3 has 11 amino acids. CDR3 nucleotides: TGTGCCTGGACAGGGGGGTACGAGCAGTACTTC. Translating gives CAWTGGYEQYF.

The chain employs TRBV7-3 and TRBJ1-5; perhaps TRBD1 as D (5 bases). Germline values: CDR1 SGHTA, CDR2 FQGTGA. The length of the CDR3 is 15 residues. V lost 2 bases and J 6 bases, leaving 14 bases between the germline ends. The CDR3 DNA reads as TGTGCCAGCAGCTTAGGGCCAGGGTACAGTCAGCCCCAGCATTTT. The encoded protein is CASSLGPGYSQPQHF.

By share, this clone ranks as hyperexpanded. The chain joins TRBV9 to TRBJ2-7; 8 bases are a match to TRBD1. Germline assignment: CDR1 SGDLS and CDR2 YYNGEE. The junction had 5 bases not matched to a gene; V was cut back by 0 bases and J by 3 bases. This CDR3 is 15 amino acids long. This CDR3 is CASSVAAGGGYEQYF. CDR3 nucleotides: TGTGCCAGCAGCGTAGCGGCAGGGGGCGGCTACGAGCAGTACTTC.

This clone is large within its sample. This chain uses TRBV4-1 with TRBJ2-3; perhaps TRBD2 as D (6 bases). CDR1 and CDR2 from the germline V gene are MGHRA and YSYEKL. CDR3 length: 13 amino acids. V shed 0 bases and J shed 6 bases, with 7 bases lying between them. The CDR3 region has the DNA TGCGCCAGCAGCCAAGATGGGGGGGATACGCAGTATTTT. Translating gives CASSQDGGDTQYF.

The chain links TRBV12-2 to TRBJ2-7; the DNA was not compared with TRBD1, the D call given in the table. TRBV12-2 is described as a pseudogene. The CDR3 covers 12 residues. CDR3 in DNA: TGTGCCAGCAGCTTATCAATCTACGAGCAGTACTTC. As protein: CASSLSIYEQYF.

This clone is labeled as hyperexpanded. The V gene is TRBV10-3, the J gene TRBJ1-2; 9 bases map to TRBD1. In germline, CDR1 is ENHRY, CDR2 SYGVKD. Losses at the gene ends were 7 bases for V and 4 bases for J; bases not matched to a gene: 7. This CDR3 contains 14 residues. CDR3 coding DNA: TGTGCCATCAACTCCGACAGGGGGACCTATGGCTACACCTTC. Translation gives CAINSDRGTYGYTF.

By share of the sample, this clone is large (0.1 to 1%). This chain uses TRBV28 with TRBJ2-5, with 7 bases that match TRBD1. Germline loops: CDR1 MDHEN, CDR2 SYDVKM. The ends lost 4 bases at V and 0 bases at J; junction bases unmatched: 11. The CDR3 runs to 17 residues. CDR3 protein: CASSYGSGQQYQETQYF. CDR3 DNA sequence: TGTGCCAGCAGTTACGGGTCGGGACAGCAATACCAAGAGACCCAGTACTTC.

Only a few counts were recorded for this clone. Germline is not matched at one junction end, which may reflect a read error. The gene calls are TRBV5-3 and TRBJ2-1; TRBD2 matches 7 bases. TRBV5-3 is placed among ORFs of uncertain function. The CDR3 contains 15 residues. The CDR3 DNA sequence: TGTGCCAGCAGCTTGGGCGGGAGCTCCTACAATGAGCAGTTCTTC. Amino acid sequence: CASSLGGSSYNEQFF.

This clone came up a few times. The rearrangement joins TRBV4-2 to TRBJ2-1; TRBD2 agrees at 7 bases. In germline, CDR1 is LGHNA, CDR2 YNFKEQ. CDR3 length equals 15 residues. The J segment lost 0 bases and the V segment lost 5 bases, leaving 4 bases of the junction unmatched. CDR3 sequence reads: CASSLGGSSYNEQFF. In DNA form, the CDR3 reads TGTGCCAGCAGCTTGGGCGGGAGCTCCTACAATGAGCAGTTCTTC.

This chain links TRBV5-6 with TRBJ2-5; D might be TRBD1 (5 bases). The CDR3 contains 13 residues. V was cut by 4 bases and J by 3 bases, with 10 bases left in between. Germline loops: CDR1 SGHDT, CDR2 YYEEEE. In nucleotides, the CDR3 is TGTGCCAGCAGCCTGACAGCCAAAGAGACCCAGTACTTC. It yields the protein CASSLTAKETQYF.

This chain uses TRBV13 with TRBJ2-7; 8 bases agree with TRBD1. Losses at the gene ends were 5 bases for V and 3 bases for J; bases not matched to a gene: 9. Germline V gene lookup returns CDR1 PRHDT and CDR2 FYEKMQ (reference sequence). The length of the CDR3 is 15 residues. CDR3 amino acids: CASSVAAGGGYEQYF. The CDR3, as DNA: TGTGCCAGCAGCGTAGCGGCAGGGGGCGGCTACGAGCAGTACTTC.

The chain links TRBV5-6 to TRBJ2-4; 7 nucleotides match TRBD2. The CDR3 length is 13 residues. The germline CDR1 and CDR2 sequences are SGHDT and YYEEEE. The V gene end was trimmed by 5 bases and the J gene end by 8 bases; junction bases not matched to a gene: 7. The CDR3: CASSGGRVDIQYF. The CDR3 DNA reads TGTGCCAGCAGTGGGGGGAGGGTGGACATTCAGTACTTC. Full variable domain (rest looked up from reference TRBV5-6 and TRBJ2-4): DAGVTQSPTHLIKTRGQQVTLRCSPKSGHDTVSWYQQALGQGPQFIFQYYEEEERQRGNFPDRFSGHQFPNYSSELNVNALLLGDSALYLCASSGGRVDIQYFGAGTRLSVL.